One sample yielded the 25 T cell receptor beta chains listed below, sequenced in a study of human versus mouse CDR3 diversity and MHC coevolution. Profiling relied on immunoSEQ multiplex PCR, and the TCRdb table lists in-frame clones only, not all of them. Of fewer than 80,000 clones listed, just under 95% are singletons. The material sequenced was naive CD4+ T cells from blood. Specified subset: CD45RO-negative CD62L-positive naive CD4 T cells. These receptors came from a person between 25 and 75 years old in good health.

The V call is TRBV4-1, the J call TRBJ2-3; TRBD2 agrees at 8 bases. This CDR3 spans 18 amino acids. V lost 4 bases, J lost 2 bases, and 14 bases stayed unmatched. Germline lookup yields CDR1 MGHRA and CDR2 YSYEKL. The CDR3 spells CASSPRAARGVVTDTQYF. The DNA of the CDR3 is TGCGCCAGCAGCCCCCGAGCGGCGCGGGGGGTGGTCACAGATACGCAGTATTTT.

The rearrangement links TRBV19 to TRBJ2-2, with 12 bases fitting TRBD2. CDR1 is LNHDA, CDR2 SQIVND, per germline (reference sequence). With V trimmed by 8 bases and J by 4 bases, 2 bases remained unmatched. The CDR3 length is 14 residues. CDR3 in amino acids: CASGTSGLTGELFF. DNA of the CDR3: TGTGCCAGTGGGACTAGCGGGCTCACCGGGGAGCTGTTTTTT.

CDR3 in amino acids: CASSPQRGSTDTQYF. DNA of the CDR3: TGTGCCAGCAGTCCCCAGCGGGGCAGCACAGATACGCAGTATTTT. The chain links TRBV27 to TRBJ2-3; TRBD2 aligns across 7 bases. The CDR3 is made up of 15 amino acids. Germline loops: CDR1 MNHEY, CDR2 SMNVEV (reference sequence). V gave up 5 bases and J gave up 0 bases; unmatched junction bases: 5.

The chain couples TRBV4-2 to TRBJ2-3, with 13 nucleotides matching TRBD2. Germline trimming cut 2 bases from V and 6 bases from J; bases unmatched to any gene: 5. The CDR3 has 16 amino acids. Germline V lookup: CDR1 LGHNA, CDR2 YNFKEQ. As DNA, the CDR3 is TGTGCCAGCAGCCAATCACTAGCGGGGGGGCCGGATACGCAGTATTTT. This gives the protein CASSQSLAGGPDTQYF.

The chain joins TRBV7-9 to TRBJ1-4; TRBD1 is a possible D gene (6 bases). V gave up 3 bases and J gave up 7 bases, with 12 bases separating them. The V gene's germline CDR1 is SEHNR and CDR2 FQNEAQ (reference sequence). The CDR3 has 14 residues. The CDR3 DNA reads as TGTGCCAGCAGCTTGGAACAGGGTGGTGAAAAACTGTTTTTT. Residues: CASSLEQGGEKLFF. Full variable domain (remainder filled in from reference TRBV7-9 and TRBJ1-4): DTGVSQNPRHKITKRGQNVTFRCDPISEHNRLYWYRQTLGQGPEFLTYFQNEAQLEKSRLLSDRFSAERPKGSFSTLEIQRTEQGDSAMYLCASSLEQGGEKLFFGSGTQLSVL.

This chain uses TRBV5-1 with TRBJ2-6; D unclear. Deletions cut 2 bases from V and 0 bases from J, with 6 bases between. The V gene's germline CDR1 is SGHRS and CDR2 YFSETQ. The CDR3 is made up of 15 amino acids. The CDR3 nucleotides are TGCGCCAGCAGCTTCCTTCTCTCTGGGGCCAACGTCCTGACTTTC. It encodes CASSFLLSGANVLTF.

The V and J genes are TRBV7-9 and TRBJ2-3, with 10 bases aligning to TRBD2. Trimming at V came to 5 bases and at J to 2 bases, leaving 4 bases not matched to a gene. Germline V CDR1 and CDR2: SEHNR, FQNEAQ (reference sequence). This CDR3 region has 15 residues. The CDR3 is CASSITSGDTDTQYF. The CDR3 region has the DNA TGTGCCAGCAGCATCACTAGCGGGGACACAGATACGCAGTATTTT. Full variable domain (missing parts from reference TRBV7-9 and TRBJ2-3): DTGVSQNPRHKITKRGQNVTFRCDPISEHNRLYWYRQTLGQGPEFLTYFQNEAQLEKSRLLSDRFSAERPKGSFSTLEIQRTEQGDSAMYLCASSITSGDTDTQYFGPGTRLTVL.

Only one count was recorded for this clone. This rearrangement joins TRBV14 to TRBJ1-2; D is unclear. This CDR3 has 15 amino acids. V was cut by 0 bases and J by 6 bases, with 14 bases left in between. Looked up from germline, CDR1 is SGHDN and CDR2 is FVKESK. The CDR3 nucleotides read TGTGCCAGCAGCCAAGAGGCGGGCGGGAGGAATGGCTACACCTTC. Its translation: CASSQEAGGRNGYTF.

V gene TRBV27 combines with J gene TRBJ1-1; tentatively, D is TRBD1 (5 bases). V dropped 5 bases and J dropped 5 bases, with 12 bases sitting between them. The CDR3 runs 13 residues. From germline, CDR1 is MNHEY and CDR2 SMNVEV (reference sequence). The CDR3 DNA sequence: TGTGCCAGCAGTAAATACAGGTTGACTGAAGCTTTCTTT. The encoded protein is CASSKYRLTEAFF.

The CDR3 is CASSPLGEVSYEQYF. CDR3 in DNA: TGTGCCAGCAGCCCTTTGGGGGAGGTCTCCTACGAGCAGTACTTC. The chain couples TRBV4-2 to TRBJ2-7, with D perhaps TRBD2 (6 bases). There are 15 residues in the CDR3. Germline values: CDR1 LGHNA, CDR2 YNFKEQ. V lost 4 bases and J 0 bases, leaving 13 bases between the germline ends.

The V call is TRBV7-7, the J call TRBJ2-7, with TRBD2 matching over 9 bases. The CDR3 runs to 19 residues. From germline, CDR1 is SSHAT and CDR2 FNYEAQ (reference sequence). V lost 1 base to trimming and J lost 3 bases; unmatched junction nucleotides: 16. The CDR3: CASSLGKGGLAGVVYEQYF. CDR3 DNA: TGTGCCAGCAGCTTAGGAAAAGGGGGGTTAGCGGGAGTTGTCTACGAGCAGTACTTC.

The chain uses TRBV14 and TRBJ1-1; 7 nucleotides agree with TRBD1. Germline assignment: CDR1 SGHDN and CDR2 FVKESK. Trimming at V came to 4 bases and at J to 4 bases, leaving 6 bases not matched to a gene. There are 14 residues in the CDR3. DNA of the CDR3: TGTGCCAGCAGCCCCACCAGGGGGTTCACTGAAGCTTTCTTT. Protein product: CASSPTRGFTEAFF.

The chain combines TRBV25-1 with TRBJ1-1; 10 nucleotides line up with TRBD1. Trimming at V came to 3 bases and at J to 1 base, leaving 5 bases not matched to a gene. The CDR3 is 16 amino acids. Germline assignment: CDR1 MGHDK and CDR2 SYGVNS. For the CDR3, the DNA is TGTGCCAGCAGTGATTGGGACAGGGGCCCGAACACTGAAGCTTTCTTT. Protein sequence: CASSDWDRGPNTEAFF.

The chain is built from TRBV10-2 and TRBJ1-1, with 12 bases aligning to TRBD1. The CDR3 contains 15 residues. J gave up 4 bases and V 10 bases, and 10 bases lay outside the gene matches. The germline CDR1 and CDR2 sequences are WSHSY and SAAADI. CDR3 region: CATGTGGASITEAFF. Here the CDR3 DNA reads TGCGCCACCGGGACAGGGGGCGCATCAATCACTGAAGCTTTCTTT.

The gene calls are TRBV6-5 and TRBJ1-2; 7 nucleotides line up with TRBD1. This CDR3 has 13 residues. Unmatched junction bases numbered 6, after V lost 5 bases and J lost 6 bases. Germline CDR1 reads MNHEY; CDR2 reads SVGAGI. In nucleotides, the CDR3 is TGTGCCAGCAGTAGACAGGGAGTGGATGGCTACACCTTC. Translating gives CASSRQGVDGYTF.

The chain couples TRBV5-1 to TRBJ2-7; weak D call: TRBD2 (5 bases). Germline V gene lookup returns CDR1 SGHRS and CDR2 YFSETQ. The V gene lost 0 bases and the J gene lost 2 bases, with 6 bases spanning the gap. There are 13 residues in the CDR3. The CDR3 nucleotides read TGCGCCAGCAGCTTGGCCGGGACCTACGAGCAGTACTTC. Its translation: CASSLAGTYEQYF.

V and J are TRBV6-5 and TRBJ1-5; weak D call: TRBD1 (6 bases). The CDR3 sequence is 15 residues long. Trimming took 6 bases from V and 0 from J, leaving 12 bases between them. CDR1 and CDR2 from the germline V gene are MNHEY and SVGAGI. The CDR3 spells CASSYDRISNQPQHF. In DNA, the CDR3 is TGTGCCAGCAGCTACGACAGGATTAGCAATCAGCCCCAGCATTTT.

This clone was observed once. J is TRBJ2-2 and V is TRBV18; 8 bases align to TRBD2. The trim removed 3 bases at V and 2 bases at J, leaving 2 bases unmatched. Germline values: CDR1 KGHSH, CDR2 LQKENI. This CDR3 spans 15 amino acids. This CDR3 reads CASSPGLVNTGELFF. CDR3 coding DNA: TGTGCCAGCTCACCGGGACTAGTTAACACCGGGGAGCTGTTTTTT.

This sequence joins TRBV7-9 and TRBJ2-3; the match to TRBD2 covers 10 bases. Trimming at V came to 5 bases and at J to 10 bases, leaving 24 bases not matched to a gene. The germline gives CDR1 SEHNR, CDR2 FQNEAQ (reference sequence). The CDR3 spans 19 residues. Here the CDR3 reads CASSPHSGLAELPPLSQYF. The CDR3 coding sequence is TGTGCCAGCAGCCCACATTCAGGACTAGCGGAGTTACCTCCCCTGTCGCAGTATTTT. The entire variable domain, with the rest obtained from reference TRBV7-9 and TRBJ2-3, is as follows: DTGVSQNPRHKITKRGQNVTFRCDPISEHNRLYWYRQTLGQGPEFLTYFQNEAQLEKSRLLSDRFSAERPKGSFSTLEIQRTEQGDSAMYLCASSPHSGLAELPPLSQYFGPGTRLTVL.

The V gene is TRBV5-4, the J gene TRBJ2-7, with 16 bases matching TRBD2. The CDR3 consists of 18 residues. V lost 3 bases, J lost 3 bases, and 9 bases stayed unmatched. Germline loops: CDR1 SGHNT, CDR2 YYREEE (reference sequence). The CDR3 loop is CASSWGGLAGGGSYEQYF. DNA for the CDR3: TGTGCCAGCAGCTGGGGGGGACTAGCGGGAGGGGGGAGCTACGAGCAGTACTTC.

V is TRBV30 and J is TRBJ1-1, with 7 bases fitting TRBD1. This CDR3 has 12 amino acids. V shed 8 bases, J shed 9 bases, and the junction held 12 bases outside the gene matches. CDR1 and CDR2 from the germline V gene are GTSNPN and SVGIG (reference sequence). The DNA of the CDR3 is TGTGCCCGAGAACAACTTAGGGGGCAAGCTTTCTTT. This gives the protein CAREQLRGQAFF.

The chain couples TRBV5-1 to TRBJ2-3; the match to TRBD2 covers 12 bases. The CDR3 consists of 17 residues. Germline V gene lookup returns CDR1 SGHRS and CDR2 YFSETQ. Trimming took 4 bases from V and 5 from J; bases not matched to a gene: 11. The CDR3: CASSPRTSGISKDTQYF. The CDR3 coding sequence is TGCGCCAGCAGCCCAAGGACTAGCGGGATCAGTAAAGATACGCAGTATTTT.

The table lists this clone with a count of one. J is TRBJ2-2 and V is TRBV30, with TRBD2 matching 8 bases. Per germline, CDR1 GTSNPN and CDR2 SVGIG (reference sequence). The CDR3 has 16 amino acids. J was trimmed by 2 bases and V by 3 bases; bases with no gene match: 8. The CDR3 DNA sequence: TGTGCCTGGAGAGTCGGGCTAGCGGGCAACACCGGGGAGCTGTTTTTT. Its protein product is CAWRVGLAGNTGELFF. Combining the CDR3 with reference TRBV30 and TRBJ2-2 gives the whole variable domain SQTIHQWPATLVQPVGSPLSLECTVEGTSNPNLYWYRQAAGRGLQLLFYSVGIGQISSEVPQNLSASRPQDRQFILSSKKLLLSDSGFYLCAWRVGLAGNTGELFFGEGSRLTVL.

This clone has a handful of counts. The V gene is TRBV28, the J gene TRBJ1-5, with D possibly matching TRBD1 (6 bases). The CDR3 sequence is 17 residues long. Germline loops: CDR1 MDHEN, CDR2 SYDVKM. V lost 6 bases to trimming and J lost 1 base, with 19 bases between them. This CDR3 reads CASRISGGAFSNQPQHF. The CDR3 coding sequence is TGTGCCAGCAGGATCAGCGGGGGCGCCTTCAGCAATCAGCCCCAGCATTTT.

CDR3 residues: CASSVQGISGYTF. CDR3 nucleotide sequence: TGTGCCAGCAGTGTTCAGGGAATAAGCGGCTACACCTTC. The V gene is TRBV2, the J gene TRBJ1-2, with TRBD1 as a possible D gene (5 bases). From germline, CDR1 is SNHLY and CDR2 FYNNEI. Trimming cost V 4 bases and J 8 bases, with 14 bases left between them. The CDR3 runs to 13 residues.